The text below deals with one TCR beta chain. The antigen remains unidentified. Its ends do not fully match the called genes, so a read error is possible. This entry belongs to a study of T cells in Graves' hyperthyroidism and ophthalmopathy. Notes on the study in general: Ophthalmopathy, which appeared later, was predicted by the model a median roughly 6.6 months before onset.

Template material for amplifying TCR beta CDR3 regions consisted of RNA transcripts. Using the HTBI primer set, a first-round RT-PCR was run on the TCR CDR3. In TCRdb, the multiplex PCR reads were re-called with MiXCR into one record per CDR3 protein. The table shows 550,000 to 650,000 distinct CDR3 sequences, with approximately 14% occurring only once. This receptor was obtained from a woman aged 40 to 49 with Graves' hyperthyroidism. The sample comprised blood.

This chain's CDR3 is CTSSIEGLGLAGGKNIQYF. The CDR3 nucleotides read TGTACCAGTAGTATAGAGGGGCTGGGACTAGCGGGAGGTAAAAACATTCAGTACTTC. This sequence joins TRBV19 and TRBJ2-4; 15 positions agree with TRBD2. CDR3 size: 19 residues. Germline V CDR1 and CDR2: LNHDA, SQIVND (reference sequence).